The sequence of this T cell receptor (beta chain) was determined in a study of T cell responses to AZD1222 COVID-19 vaccine (dated by TCRdb to the early 2020s). In terms of the full investigation: AZD1222 recipients whose second dose came at about 4 weeks and those whose second dose came at about 12 weeks were combined into one group, since spike-specific TCR depth and breadth did not differ between the two schedules. TCR sequencing covered fewer than 250 trial participants: about 210 given two doses of AZD1222 and approximately 26 given two doses of MenACWY control vaccine. Enrollment into the trials was organized by age into subgroups of 18-55, 56-69 and 70-plus years, and those subgroups contained roughly 150, 30 and 60 TCR-sequenced participants, respectively. Results and caveats for the whole study, not just this receptor: Because no samples from the day 14 peak response were available, repertoires could be characterized only after the peak T cell response. Most participants were white British and females outnumbered males, and the authors suggested that clonal diversity may have been underestimated. In the small 56-69-year group, the increase in depth fell short of significance, most likely because of low power. Nearly half of unique spike-specific TCRs reportedly recognized epitopes outside regions mutated in the B.1.351 and B.1.1.7 variants. CD4 TCRs associated with the vaccine covered the entire spike protein, and the dominant responses were in regions 160-218 and 743-854. Conclusions about previously exposed vaccinees are limited because only five to seven AZD1222 recipients were SARS-CoV-2 seropositive at baseline. After two AZD1222 doses, both the breadth and the depth of spike-specific TCRs were significantly higher than at day 0 and than in MenACWY recipients.

The CDR3 regions of human TCRbeta chains were subjected to immunosequencing. As for the original processing: TCRs in the repertoires were compared against a reference library of SARS-CoV-2-specific TCRs that had been generated with the MIRA antigen-specificity platform. Breadth was defined as the fraction of unique TCRs that were SARS-CoV-2-associated. Depth was defined as the fraction of total T cells that were SARS-CoV-2-associated. Using the MIRA data, each spike-specific TCR was assigned both to the spike region to which the TCR was reactive and to a CD4 or CD8 class. Log10-transformed breadth and depth values were compared by one-way ANOVA with Sidak's multiple comparisons tests. TCRdb holds this immuneACCESS table with in-frame rearrangements only. Some clones are missing; in checked studies, unresolved V genes explain under half, and the rest has no known cause. V and J calls and clone size are copied from that table; D and trimming were computed from the DNA. This sample gives 150,000 or so clones in total; 92% of them show up just once. The top ten hold roughly 3.7% of the sample.

The CDR3, cysteine through phenylalanine, is 15 amino acids long. CDR3 DNA is the only sequence kept; it has 45 bases, read in frame from the first base. V trim: 1 base; J trim: 6 bases; unmatched bases: 6. Taken from the germline V gene (reference sequence), the CDR1 and CDR2 loops are SGHAT and FQDESV. In the case of this clone: Its target antigen remains unknown. No per-base quality is available; no much larger clone lies one base away.

In the paper's terms, the time point label means: baseline before first vaccination. The vaccinee samples were drawn from two UK trials, COV001 and COV002, one of which was a single-blind randomized controlled phase 2/3 trial testing AZD1222 (ChAdOx1 nCoV-19) in healthy adults. For TCRbeta chain sequencing, PBMC samples from trial participants were taken at day 0 and at day 28 after the second dose. The sequence is built from TRBV11-1 and TRBJ2-1; 7 of the junction bases match TRBD2. This receptor was taken from an adult in good health. The source material was peripheral blood, sampled on day 0 of AZD1222 vaccination. The CDR3 is CASSLGAGTTNEQFF. The bases are TGTGCCAGCAGCTTAGGAGCGGGGACGACCAATGAGCAGTTCTTC.